This TCR beta chain originates from a study of blood T cell repertoires in COVID-19. The data were produced by immunoSEQ multiplex PCR, yet TCRdb's version contains in-frame clones alone and is incomplete. The sample includes 250,000 or so clones, 86% seen only once; the top ten take around 12%. The CDR3 runs to 14 residues. The germline V gene has CDR1 SGHVS and CDR2 FNYEAQ. The J segment lost 3 bases and the V segment lost 6 bases, leaving 3 bases of the junction unmatched. The sample was peripheral blood. The chain recombines TRBV7-6 with TRBJ2-7, with TRBD2 identical over 12 bases. This TCR derives from a man older than 75 with acute or convalescent COVID-19. The CDR3 protein is CASRPGLAGYEQYF. CDR3 coding DNA: TGTGCCAGCAGACCGGGACTAGCGGGCTACGAGCAGTACTTC.